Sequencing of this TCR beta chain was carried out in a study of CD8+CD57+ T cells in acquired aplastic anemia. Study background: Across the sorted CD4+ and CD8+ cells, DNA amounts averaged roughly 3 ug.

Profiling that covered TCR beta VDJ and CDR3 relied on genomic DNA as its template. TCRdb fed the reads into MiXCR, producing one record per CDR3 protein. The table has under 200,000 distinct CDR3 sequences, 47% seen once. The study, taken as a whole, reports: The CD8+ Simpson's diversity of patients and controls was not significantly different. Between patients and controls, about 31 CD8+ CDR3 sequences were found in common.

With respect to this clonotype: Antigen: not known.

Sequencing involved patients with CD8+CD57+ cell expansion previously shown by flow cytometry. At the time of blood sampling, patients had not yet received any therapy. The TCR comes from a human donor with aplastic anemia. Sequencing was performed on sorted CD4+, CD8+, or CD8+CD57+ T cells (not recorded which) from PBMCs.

CDR3 sequence: CASSERESGTGAYEQYF. DNA of the CDR3: TGCGCCAGCAGTGAGAGGGAATCCGGGACAGGGGCGTACGAGCAGTACTTC. The rearrangement joins TRBV10-2 to TRBJ2-7, with 10 nucleotides matching TRBD1. Germline V gene sequence: CDR1 WSHSY, CDR2 SAAADI. The CDR3 is 17 amino acids. With 2 bases clipped from V and 4 bases from J, the junction kept 11 bases outside the gene matches.